This record concerns one TCR beta chain sequence. The antigen is undetermined. The length of the CDR3 is 16 residues. The sample originates from a study of OX40 agonist ivuxolimab in advanced cancers. The overall study: Ivuxolimab, which is an agonistic anti-OX40 (CD134) antibody, was administered to the patients. Two patients with cutaneous melanoma and one with hepatocellular carcinoma, three in total, showed partial responses. General observations from the study: No determination was made of the antigen specificity of the expanded peripheral T cells.

Libraries were prepared by immunoSEQ multiplex PCR; TCRdb keeps only in-frame clonotypes and omits some of them. The data contain 99,000 or so clones, roughly 90% of them singletons. The source is an adult with an advanced solid tumor such as melanoma, head and neck, liver or kidney cancer. V and J are TRBV21-1 and TRBJ2-2; the table's D call of TRBD1 was not tested on the DNA. TRBV21-1 is given as a pseudogene. The material sequenced was CD4+ or CD8+ T cells sorted from blood, taken in a trial of the OX40 agonist ivuxolimab. The CDR3 bases are TGTGCCAGCACCGGGACAGGGGGCTCCCCGACCGGGGAGCTGTTTTTT. It translates to CASTGTGGSPTGELFF.